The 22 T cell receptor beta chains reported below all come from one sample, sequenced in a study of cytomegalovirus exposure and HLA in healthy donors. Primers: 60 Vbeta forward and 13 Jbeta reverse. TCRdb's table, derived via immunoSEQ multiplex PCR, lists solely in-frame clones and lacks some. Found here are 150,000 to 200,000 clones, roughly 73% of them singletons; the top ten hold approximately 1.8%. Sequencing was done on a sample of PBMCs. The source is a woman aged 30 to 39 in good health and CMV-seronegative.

CDR3 sequence: CASSQESGSTDTQYF. In DNA form, the CDR3 reads TGCGCCAGCAGCCAAGAAAGCGGGAGTACAGATACGCAGTATTTT. The chain is built from TRBV4-1 and TRBJ2-3; 8 bases align to TRBD2. Germline V CDR1 and CDR2: MGHRA, YSYEKL. CDR3 size: 15 residues. The junction had 2 bases not matched to a gene; V was cut back by 0 bases and J by 3 bases.

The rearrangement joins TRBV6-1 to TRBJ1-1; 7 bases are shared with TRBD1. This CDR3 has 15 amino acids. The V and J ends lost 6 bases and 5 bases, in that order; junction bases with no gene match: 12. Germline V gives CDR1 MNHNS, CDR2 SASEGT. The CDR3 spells CASSSQGRGKTEAFF. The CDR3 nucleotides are TGTGCCAGCAGCTCACAGGGGCGAGGGAAAACTGAAGCTTTCTTT.

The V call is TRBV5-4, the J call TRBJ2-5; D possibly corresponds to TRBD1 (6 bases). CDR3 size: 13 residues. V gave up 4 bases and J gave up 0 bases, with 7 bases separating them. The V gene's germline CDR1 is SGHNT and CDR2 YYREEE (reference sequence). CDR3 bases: TGTGCCAGCAGCGACAGGCACCAAGAGACCCAGTACTTC. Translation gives CASSDRHQETQYF.

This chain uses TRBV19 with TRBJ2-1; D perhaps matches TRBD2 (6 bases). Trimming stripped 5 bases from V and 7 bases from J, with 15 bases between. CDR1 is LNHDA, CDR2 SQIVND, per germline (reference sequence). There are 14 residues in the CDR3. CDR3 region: CASSSTGDLNEQFF. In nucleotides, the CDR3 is TGTGCCAGTAGTTCCACGGGAGATTTGAATGAGCAGTTCTTC.

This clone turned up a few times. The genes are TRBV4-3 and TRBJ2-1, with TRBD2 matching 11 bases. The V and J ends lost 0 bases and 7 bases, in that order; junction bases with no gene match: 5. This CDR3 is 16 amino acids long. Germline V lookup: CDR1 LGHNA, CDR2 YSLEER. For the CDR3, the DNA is TGCGCCAGCAGCCAAGACCTAGCGGGAGGTAGGAATGAGCAGTTCTTC. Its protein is CASSQDLAGGRNEQFF.

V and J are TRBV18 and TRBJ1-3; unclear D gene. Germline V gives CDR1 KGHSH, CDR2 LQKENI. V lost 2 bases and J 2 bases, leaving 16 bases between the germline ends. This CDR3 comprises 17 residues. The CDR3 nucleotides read TGTGCCAGCTCACCAAGGTCCCCCGGGTCTACTGGAAACACCATATATTTT. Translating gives CASSPRSPGSTGNTIYF. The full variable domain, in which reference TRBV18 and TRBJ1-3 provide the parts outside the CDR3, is NAGVMQNPRHLVRRRGQEARLRCSPMKGHSHVYWYRQLPEEGLKFMVYLQKENIIDESGMPKERFSAEFPKEGPSILRIQQVVRGDSAAYFCASSPRSPGSTGNTIYFGEGSWLTVV.

The CDR3 region is CASSRRTDNTEAFF. The CDR3 DNA reads as TGCGCCAGCAGCCGAAGGACAGATAACACTGAAGCTTTCTTT. The V call is TRBV4-3, the J call TRBJ1-1; tentative D call: TRBD1 (6 bases). Looked up from germline, CDR1 is LGHNA and CDR2 is YSLEER. V was clipped by 4 bases and J by 2 bases, with 11 bases between them. CDR3 length equals 14 residues.

The CDR3 coding sequence is TGTGCCAGCAGCCCCCAACAGTACTATGGCTACACCTTC. It translates to CASSPQQYYGYTF. The chain is built from TRBV11-2 and TRBJ1-2; D call uncertain. CDR1 SGHAT and CDR2 FQNNGV come from the germline V gene. V was pared by 5 bases and J by 3 bases, with 10 bases between. The CDR3 sequence is 13 residues long.

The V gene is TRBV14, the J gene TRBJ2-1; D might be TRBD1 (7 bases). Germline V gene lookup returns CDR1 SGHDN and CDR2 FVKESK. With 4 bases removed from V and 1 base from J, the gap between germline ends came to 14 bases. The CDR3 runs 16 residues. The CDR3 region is CASSLRGAGSYNEQFF. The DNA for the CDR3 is TGTGCCAGCAGCCTCAGGGGGGCCGGGTCCTACAATGAGCAGTTCTTC.

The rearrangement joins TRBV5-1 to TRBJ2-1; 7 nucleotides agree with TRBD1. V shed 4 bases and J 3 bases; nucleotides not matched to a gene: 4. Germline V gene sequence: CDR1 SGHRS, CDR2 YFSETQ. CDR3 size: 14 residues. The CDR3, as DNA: TGCGCCAGCAGCGGGGGACAGAACTACAATGAGCAGTTCTTC. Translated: CASSGGQNYNEQFF.

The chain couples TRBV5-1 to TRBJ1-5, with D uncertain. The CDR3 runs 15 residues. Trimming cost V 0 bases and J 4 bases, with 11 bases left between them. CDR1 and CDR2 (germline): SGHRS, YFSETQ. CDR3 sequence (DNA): TGCGCCAGCAGCTTGGGAGGCCGGCCAAATCAGCCCCAGCATTTT. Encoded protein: CASSLGGRPNQPQHF.

The CDR3: CASSLGGQFTEAFF. The DNA of the CDR3 is TGTGCCAGCAGCTTAGGGGGACAGTTCACTGAAGCTTTCTTT. This sequence joins TRBV13 and TRBJ1-1, with 7 bases that match TRBD1. Germline CDR1 PRHDT, CDR2 FYEKMQ (reference sequence). V was pared by 0 bases and J by 4 bases, with 2 bases of the junction left unmatched. The CDR3 has 14 residues.

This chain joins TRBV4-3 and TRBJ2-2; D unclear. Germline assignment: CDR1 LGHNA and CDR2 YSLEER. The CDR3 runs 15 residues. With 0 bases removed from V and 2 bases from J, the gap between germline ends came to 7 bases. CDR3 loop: CASSQDHRNTGELFF. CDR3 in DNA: TGCGCCAGCAGCCAAGATCACAGAAACACCGGGGAGCTGTTTTTT.

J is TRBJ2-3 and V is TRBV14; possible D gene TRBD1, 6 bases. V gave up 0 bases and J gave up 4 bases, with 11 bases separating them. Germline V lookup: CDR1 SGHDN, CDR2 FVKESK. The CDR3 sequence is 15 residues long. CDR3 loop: CASSQDQGPADTQYF. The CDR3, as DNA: TGTGCCAGCAGCCAAGATCAGGGGCCGGCAGATACGCAGTATTTT.

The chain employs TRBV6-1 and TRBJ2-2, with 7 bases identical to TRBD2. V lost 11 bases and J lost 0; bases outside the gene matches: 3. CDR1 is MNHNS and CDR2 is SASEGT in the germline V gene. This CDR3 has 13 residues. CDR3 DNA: TGTGCCGGCCGGGAGGCGAACACCGGGGAGCTGTTTTTT. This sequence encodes CAGREANTGELFF.

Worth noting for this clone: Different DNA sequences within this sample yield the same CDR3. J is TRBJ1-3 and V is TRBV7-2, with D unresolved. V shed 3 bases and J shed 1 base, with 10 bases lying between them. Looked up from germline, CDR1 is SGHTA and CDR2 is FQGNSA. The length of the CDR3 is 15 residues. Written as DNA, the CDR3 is TGTGCCAGCAGCTTGGATCGGGGATCTGGAAACACCATATATTTT. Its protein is CASSLDRGSGNTIYF.

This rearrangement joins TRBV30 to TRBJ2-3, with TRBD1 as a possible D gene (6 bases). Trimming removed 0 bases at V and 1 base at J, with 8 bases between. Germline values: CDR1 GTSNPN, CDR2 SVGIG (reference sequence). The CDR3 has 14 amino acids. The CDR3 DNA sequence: TGTGCCTGGAGTGTACAGGGCGGCACAGATACGCAGTATTTT. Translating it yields CAWSVQGGTDTQYF.

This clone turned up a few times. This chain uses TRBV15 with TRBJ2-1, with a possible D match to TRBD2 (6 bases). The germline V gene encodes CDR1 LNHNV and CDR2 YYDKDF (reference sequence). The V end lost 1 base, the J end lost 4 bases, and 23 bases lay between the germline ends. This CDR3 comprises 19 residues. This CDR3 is CATSRVGRGWAGNYNEQFF. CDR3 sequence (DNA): TGTGCCACCAGCAGAGTCGGTCGGGGGTGGGCGGGAAATTACAATGAGCAGTTCTTC.

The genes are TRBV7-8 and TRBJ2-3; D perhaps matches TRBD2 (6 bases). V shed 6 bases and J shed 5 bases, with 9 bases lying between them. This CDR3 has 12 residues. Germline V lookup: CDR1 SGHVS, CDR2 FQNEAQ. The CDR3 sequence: CASRSGVDTQYF. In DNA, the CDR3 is TGTGCCAGCAGATCGGGGGTAGATACGCAGTATTTT.

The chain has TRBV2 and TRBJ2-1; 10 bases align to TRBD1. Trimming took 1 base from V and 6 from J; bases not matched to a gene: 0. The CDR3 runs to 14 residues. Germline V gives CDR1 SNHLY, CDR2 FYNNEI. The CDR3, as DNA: TGTGCCAGCAGTGAAGGGACAGGGGGCAATGAGCAGTTCTTC. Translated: CASSEGTGGNEQFF.

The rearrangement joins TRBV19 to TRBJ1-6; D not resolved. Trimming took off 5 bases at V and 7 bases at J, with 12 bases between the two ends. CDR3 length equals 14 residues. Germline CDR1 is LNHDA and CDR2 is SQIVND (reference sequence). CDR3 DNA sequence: TGTGCCAGTAGTTGGCAGGCTCGGAATTCACCCCTCCACTTT. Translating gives CASSWQARNSPLHF.

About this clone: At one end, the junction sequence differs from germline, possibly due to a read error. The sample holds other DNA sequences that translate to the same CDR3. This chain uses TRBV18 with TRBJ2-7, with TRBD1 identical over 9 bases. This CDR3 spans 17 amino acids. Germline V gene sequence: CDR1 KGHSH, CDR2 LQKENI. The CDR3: CASSPSSGDRAAYEQYF. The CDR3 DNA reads TGTGCTAGCTCACCAAGCTCAGGGGACAGGGCTGCCTACGAGCAGTACTTC.